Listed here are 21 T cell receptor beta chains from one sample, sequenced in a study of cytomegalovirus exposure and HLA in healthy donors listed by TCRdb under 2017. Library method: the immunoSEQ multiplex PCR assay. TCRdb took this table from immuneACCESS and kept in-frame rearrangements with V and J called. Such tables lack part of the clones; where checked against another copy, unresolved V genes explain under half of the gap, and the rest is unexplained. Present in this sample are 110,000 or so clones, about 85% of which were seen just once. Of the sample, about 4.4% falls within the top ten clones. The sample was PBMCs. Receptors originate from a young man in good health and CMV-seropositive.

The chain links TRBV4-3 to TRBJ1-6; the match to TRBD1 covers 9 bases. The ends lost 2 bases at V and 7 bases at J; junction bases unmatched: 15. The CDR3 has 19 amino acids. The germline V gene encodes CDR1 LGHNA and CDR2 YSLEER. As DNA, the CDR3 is TGCGCCAGCAGCCAATTCCTTCCTACCGGGGACAGGGTGAATTCACCCCTCCACTTT. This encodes CASSQFLPTGDRVNSPLHF.

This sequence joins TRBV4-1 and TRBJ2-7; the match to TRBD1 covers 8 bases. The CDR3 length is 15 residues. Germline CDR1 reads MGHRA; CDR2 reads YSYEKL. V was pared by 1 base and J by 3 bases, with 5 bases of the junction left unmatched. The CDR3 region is CASSQAGQGDYEQYF. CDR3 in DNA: TGCGCCAGCAGCCAAGCCGGACAGGGCGACTACGAGCAGTACTTC.

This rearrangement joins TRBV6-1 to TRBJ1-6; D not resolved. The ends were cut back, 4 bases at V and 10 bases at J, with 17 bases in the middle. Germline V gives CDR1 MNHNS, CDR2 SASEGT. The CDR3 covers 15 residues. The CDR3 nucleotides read TGTGCCAGCAGTGTCAAGGACTTCTTTAACTCACCCCTCCACTTT. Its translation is CASSVKDFFNSPLHF.

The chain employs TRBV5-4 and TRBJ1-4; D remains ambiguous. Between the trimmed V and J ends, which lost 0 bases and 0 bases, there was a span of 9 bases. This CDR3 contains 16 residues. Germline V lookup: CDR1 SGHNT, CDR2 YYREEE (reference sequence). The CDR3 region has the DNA TGTGCCAGCAGCTTGGGTAACGGAGCAACTAATGAAAAACTGTTTTTT. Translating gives CASSLGNGATNEKLFF. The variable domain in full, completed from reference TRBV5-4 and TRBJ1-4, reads ETGVTQSPTHLIKTRGQQVTLRCSSQSGHNTVSWYQQALGQGPQFIFQYYREEENGRGNFPPRFSGLQFPNYSSELNVNALELDDSALYLCASSLGNGATNEKLFFGSGTQLSVL.

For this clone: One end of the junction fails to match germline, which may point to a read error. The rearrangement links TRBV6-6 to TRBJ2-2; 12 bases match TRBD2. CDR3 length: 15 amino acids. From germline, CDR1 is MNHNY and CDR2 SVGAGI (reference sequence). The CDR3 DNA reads TGTGCCAGCAATCCGGCTAGCGGGGGGGCCGGAGAGCTGTTTTTT. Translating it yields CASNPASGGAGELFF.

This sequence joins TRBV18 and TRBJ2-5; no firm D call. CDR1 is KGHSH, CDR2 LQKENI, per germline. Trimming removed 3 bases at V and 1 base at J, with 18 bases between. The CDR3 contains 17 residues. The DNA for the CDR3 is TGTGCCAGCTCACCCAAAATATCTGACACAAGCCAAGAGACCCAGTACTTC. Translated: CASSPKISDTSQETQYF. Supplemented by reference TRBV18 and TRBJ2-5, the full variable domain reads NAGVMQNPRHLVRRRGQEARLRCSPMKGHSHVYWYRQLPEEGLKFMVYLQKENIIDESGMPKERFSAEFPKEGPSILRIQQVVRGDSAAYFCASSPKISDTSQETQYFGPGTRLLVL.

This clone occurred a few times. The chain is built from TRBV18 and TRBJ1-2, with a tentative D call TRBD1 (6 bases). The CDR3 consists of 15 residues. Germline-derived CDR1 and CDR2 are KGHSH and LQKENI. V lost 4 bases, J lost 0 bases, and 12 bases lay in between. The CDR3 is CASSLSGQTNYGYTF. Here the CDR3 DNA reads TGTGCCAGCTCACTCTCGGGACAAACTAACTATGGCTACACCTTC.

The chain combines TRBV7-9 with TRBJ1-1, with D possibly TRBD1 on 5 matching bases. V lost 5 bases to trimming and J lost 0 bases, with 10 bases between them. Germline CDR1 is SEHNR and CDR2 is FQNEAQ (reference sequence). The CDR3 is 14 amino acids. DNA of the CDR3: TGTGCCAGCAGCCTCCAGGGCGTGAACACTGAAGCTTTCTTT. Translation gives CASSLQGVNTEAFF.

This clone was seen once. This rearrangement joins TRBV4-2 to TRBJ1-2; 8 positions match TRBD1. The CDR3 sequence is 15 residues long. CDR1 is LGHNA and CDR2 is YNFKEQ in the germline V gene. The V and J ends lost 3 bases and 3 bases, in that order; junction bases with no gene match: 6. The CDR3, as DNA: TGTGCCAGCAGCCACCTAGGACAGGGAGACTATGGCTACACCTTC. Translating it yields CASSHLGQGDYGYTF.

In nucleotides, the CDR3 is TGCGCCAGCAGCCAGGCCTTACAGGGGAACACTGAAGCTTTCTTT. Translating it yields CASSQALQGNTEAFF. The chain carries TRBV4-3 and TRBJ1-1; maybe TRBD1 (6 bases). Germline V gives CDR1 LGHNA, CDR2 YSLEER. Trimming cost V 3 bases and J 1 base, with 12 bases left between them. The CDR3 length is 15 residues.

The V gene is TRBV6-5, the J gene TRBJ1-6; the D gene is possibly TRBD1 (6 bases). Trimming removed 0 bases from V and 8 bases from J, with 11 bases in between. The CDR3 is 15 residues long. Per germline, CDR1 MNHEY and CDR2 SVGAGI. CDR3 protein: CASSYSSGVDSPLHF. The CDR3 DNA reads TGTGCCAGCAGTTACTCGTCAGGGGTGGATTCACCCCTCCACTTT.

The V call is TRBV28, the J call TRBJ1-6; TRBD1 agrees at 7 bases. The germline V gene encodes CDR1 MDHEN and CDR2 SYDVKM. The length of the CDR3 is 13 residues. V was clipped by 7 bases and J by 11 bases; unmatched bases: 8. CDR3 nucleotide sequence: TGTGCCAGCATTCGGGACAGTAAGGCACCCCTCCACTTT. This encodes CASIRDSKAPLHF.

The CDR3 region has the DNA TGTGCCAGCAGCCTTCGTCCACAGGGGACCACTGAAGCTTTCTTT. This gives the protein CASSLRPQGTTEAFF. This sequence joins TRBV4-2 and TRBJ1-1; 7 bases align to TRBD1. The CDR3 is made up of 15 amino acids. V shed 4 bases, J shed 4 bases, and the junction held 9 bases outside the gene matches. Germline CDR1 and CDR2: LGHNA and YNFKEQ.

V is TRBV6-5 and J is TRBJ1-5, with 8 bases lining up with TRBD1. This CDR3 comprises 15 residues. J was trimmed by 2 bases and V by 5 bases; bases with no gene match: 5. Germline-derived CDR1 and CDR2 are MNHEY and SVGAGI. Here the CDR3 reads CASSGQGLGNQPQHF. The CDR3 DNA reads TGTGCCAGCAGTGGACAGGGCTTGGGCAATCAGCCCCAGCATTTT.

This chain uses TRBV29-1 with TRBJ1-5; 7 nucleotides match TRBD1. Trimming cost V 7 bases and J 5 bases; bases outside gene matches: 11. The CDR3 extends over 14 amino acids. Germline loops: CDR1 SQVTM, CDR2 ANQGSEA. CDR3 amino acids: CSASLGGRDQPQHF. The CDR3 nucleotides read TGCAGCGCTTCACTAGGGGGCCGGGATCAGCCCCAGCATTTT.

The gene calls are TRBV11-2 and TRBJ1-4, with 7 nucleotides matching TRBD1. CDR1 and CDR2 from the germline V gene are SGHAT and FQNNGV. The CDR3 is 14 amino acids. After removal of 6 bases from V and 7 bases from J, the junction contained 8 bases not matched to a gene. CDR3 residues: CASRSTGAPEKLFF. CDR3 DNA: TGTGCCAGCAGAAGTACAGGGGCCCCTGAAAAACTGTTTTTT.

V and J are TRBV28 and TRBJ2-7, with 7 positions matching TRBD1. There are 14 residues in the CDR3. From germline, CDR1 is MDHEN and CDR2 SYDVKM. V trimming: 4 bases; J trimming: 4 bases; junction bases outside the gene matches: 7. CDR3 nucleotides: TGTGCCAGCAGTTCGACAGGGTCTAGATACGAGCAGTACTTC. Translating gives CASSSTGSRYEQYF. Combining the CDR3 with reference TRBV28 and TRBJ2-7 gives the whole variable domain DVKVTQSSRYLVKRTGEKVFLECVQDMDHENMFWYRQDPGLGLRLIYFSYDVKMKEKGDIPEGYSVSREKKERFSLILESASTNQTSMYLCASSSTGSRYEQYFGPGTRLTVT.

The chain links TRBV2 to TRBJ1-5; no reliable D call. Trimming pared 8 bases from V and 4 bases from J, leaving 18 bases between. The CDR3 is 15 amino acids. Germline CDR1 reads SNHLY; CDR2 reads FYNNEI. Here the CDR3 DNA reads TGTGCCAGCGCGAGGGAGGGTATTAGTAATCAGCCCCAGCATTTT. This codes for CASAREGISNQPQHF.

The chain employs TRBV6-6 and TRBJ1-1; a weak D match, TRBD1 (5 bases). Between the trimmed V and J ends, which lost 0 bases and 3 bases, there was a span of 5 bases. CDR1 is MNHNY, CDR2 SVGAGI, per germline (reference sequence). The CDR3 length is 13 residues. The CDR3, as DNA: TGTGCCAGCAGTTACTCCAGGGACACTGAAGCTTTCTTT. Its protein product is CASSYSRDTEAFF.

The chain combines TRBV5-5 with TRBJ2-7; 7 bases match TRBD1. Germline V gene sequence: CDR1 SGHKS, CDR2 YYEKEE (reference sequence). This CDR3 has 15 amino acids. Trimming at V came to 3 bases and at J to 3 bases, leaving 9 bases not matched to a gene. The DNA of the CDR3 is TGTGCCAGCAGCTCGCGAACCGGGACAGTCTACGAGCAGTACTTC. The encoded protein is CASSSRTGTVYEQYF.

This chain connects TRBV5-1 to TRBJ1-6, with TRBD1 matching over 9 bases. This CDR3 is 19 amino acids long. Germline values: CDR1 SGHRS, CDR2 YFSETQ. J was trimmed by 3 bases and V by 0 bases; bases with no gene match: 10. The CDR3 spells CASSLEPRTGEYYNSPLHF. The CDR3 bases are TGCGCCAGCAGCTTGGAGCCACGGACAGGGGAGTACTATAATTCACCCCTCCACTTT.